Given below is one T cell receptor beta chain in context. This sample is drawn from a study of cytomegalovirus exposure and HLA in healthy donors. Study as a whole: Of around 400 genotyped donors, roughly 76% grouped in the Caucasian-associated ancestry cluster.

Germline V CDR1 and CDR2: SQVTM, ANQGSEA. The CDR3 covers 14 residues. With 3 bases clipped from V and 4 bases from J, the junction kept 4 bases outside the gene matches. The PCR ran on 60 Vbeta and 13 Jbeta primers. Libraries were prepared by immunoSEQ multiplex PCR; TCRdb keeps only in-frame clonotypes and omits some of them. The data show some 130,000 clones, 80% seen once. Sequencing was performed on PBMCs. The origin of this receptor is a young man in good health and CMV-seronegative. This rearrangement joins TRBV29-1 to TRBJ2-2, with 8 bases fitting TRBD1. The CDR3 region is CSVDPDRATGELFF. CDR3 nucleotides: TGCAGCGTTGACCCGGACAGGGCCACCGGGGAGCTGTTTTTT.